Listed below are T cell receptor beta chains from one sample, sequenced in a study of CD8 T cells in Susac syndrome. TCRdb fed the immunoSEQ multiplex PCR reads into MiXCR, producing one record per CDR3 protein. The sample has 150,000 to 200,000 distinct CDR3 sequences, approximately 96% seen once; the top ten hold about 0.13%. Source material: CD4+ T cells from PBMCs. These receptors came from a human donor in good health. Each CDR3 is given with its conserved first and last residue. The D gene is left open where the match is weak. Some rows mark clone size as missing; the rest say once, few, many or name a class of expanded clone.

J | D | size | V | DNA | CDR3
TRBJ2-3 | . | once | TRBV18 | TGTGCCAGCTCACCACCACGTTCCACAGATACGCAGTATTTT | CASSPPRSTDTQYF
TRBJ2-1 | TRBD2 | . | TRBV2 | TGTGCCAGTGAAGGACTAGCGGGGGATAGGGATGAGCAGTTCTTC | CASEGLAGDRDEQFF
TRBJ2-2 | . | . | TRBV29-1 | TGCAGCGTTGCAGGGTTTGGCGGGGAGCTGTTTTTT | CSVAGFGGELFF
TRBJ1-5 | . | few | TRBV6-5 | TGTGCCAGCAGTCTGGACAGAGATCAGCCCCAGCATTTT | CASSLDRDQPQHF
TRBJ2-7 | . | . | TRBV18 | TGTGCCAGCTCCCCGCGGGACACATCCTACGAGCAGTACTTC | CASSPRDTSYEQYF
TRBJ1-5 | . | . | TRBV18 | TGTGCCAGCTCCCACGACCCTACGAGGAATCAGCCCCAGCATTTT | CASSHDPTRNQPQHF
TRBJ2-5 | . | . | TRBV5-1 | TGCGCCAGCAGCTTCCACGACGGAAAAGAGACCCAGTACTTC | CASSFHDGKETQYF
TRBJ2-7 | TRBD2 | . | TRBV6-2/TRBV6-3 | TGTGCCAGCAGTTCTACTGAGCGGGGGGGCCGCGAGCAGTACTTC | CASSSTERGGREQYF
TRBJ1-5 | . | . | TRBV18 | TGTGCCAGCTCACCCTCCACAGGGAACATTCAGCCCCAGCATTTT | CASSPSTGNIQPQHF
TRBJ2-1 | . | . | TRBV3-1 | TGTGCCAGCAGCCAAGATCTAGGCGTCGGGCAGTTCTTC | CASSQDLGVGQFF
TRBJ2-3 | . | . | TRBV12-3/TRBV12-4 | TGTGCCAGCAGTTTGCTAGCCGCAGATACGCAGTATTTT | CASSLLAADTQYF
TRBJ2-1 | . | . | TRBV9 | TGTGCCAGCAGCGTAGTCCCTAGCTTTGAGCAGTTCTTC | CASSVVPSFEQFF
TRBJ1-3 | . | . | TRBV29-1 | TGCAGCGTTGGGCAGGGGAGTGACACCATATATTTT | CSVGQGSDTIYF
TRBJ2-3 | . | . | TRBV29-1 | TGCAGCGGCAGGGTTGAGACGACAGATACGCAGTATTTT | CSGRVETTDTQYF
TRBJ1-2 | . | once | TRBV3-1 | TGTGCCAGCAGCCAGTTTTTAGTGGACTATGGCTACACCTTC | CASSQFLVDYGYTF
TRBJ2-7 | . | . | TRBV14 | TGTGCCAGCAGCCAAGGAACGTGGGGGCAGTACTTC | CASSQGTWGQYF
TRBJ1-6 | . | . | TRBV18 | TGTGCCAGCTCACCGACAGACGGAAATTCACCCCTCCACTTT | CASSPTDGNSPLHF
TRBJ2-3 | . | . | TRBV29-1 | TGCAGCGTTGGGGGGAGGAACACAGATACGCAGTATTTT | CSVGGRNTDTQYF
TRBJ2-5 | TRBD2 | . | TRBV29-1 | TGCAGCGTTGAAGGAAGACTAGCGCAGGCGGGTGGCCAGTACTTC | CSVEGRLAQAGGQYF
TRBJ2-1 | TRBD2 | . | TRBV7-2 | TGTGCCAGCAGCTTCGCCGGGACTAGCGGGGAAAATGAGCAGTTCTTC | CASSFAGTSGENEQFF